Listed here are 22 T cell receptor beta chains from one sample, sequenced in a study of blood T cell repertoires in COVID-19. Assay used: immunoSEQ multiplex PCR; TCRdb lists only in-frame clones, some missing. The table includes roughly 200,000 clones, about 86% detected once. Sequenced material: PBMCs or T cells enriched from blood (not recorded which). Receptor source: a young woman who had been exposed to COVID-19.

The chain uses TRBV18 and TRBJ1-5; unclear D gene. The CDR3 has 14 residues. V shed 2 bases and J shed 2 bases, with 7 bases lying between them. In germline, CDR1 is KGHSH, CDR2 LQKENI. CDR3 DNA: TGTGCCAGCTCACCAACCGGGGGCAATCAGCCCCAGCATTTT. This gives the protein CASSPTGGNQPQHF.

This clone was seen once. The chain links TRBV19 to TRBJ1-5, with D possibly being TRBD1 (5 bases). Germline V gives CDR1 LNHDA, CDR2 SQIVND (reference sequence). The V gene lost 2 bases and the J gene lost 3 bases, with 11 bases spanning the gap. The CDR3 contains 15 residues. This CDR3 reads CASSISSGINQPQHF. The CDR3 DNA sequence: TGTGCCAGTAGTATATCATCAGGGATCAATCAGCCCCAGCATTTT.

This rearrangement joins TRBV30 to TRBJ1-2, with 10 bases identical to TRBD1. The ends lost 4 bases at V and 5 bases at J; junction bases unmatched: 7. Germline-derived CDR1 and CDR2 are GTSNPN and SVGIG (reference sequence). The CDR3 extends over 14 amino acids. The CDR3 reads CAWKLGQGPYGYTF. The CDR3 nucleotides are TGTGCCTGGAAACTGGGACAGGGGCCGTATGGCTACACCTTC.

The chain recombines TRBV21-1 with TRBJ1-2. TRBV21-1 represents a pseudogene. This CDR3 comprises 18 residues. The CDR3: CASSKEEDRRGANYGYTF. The CDR3 DNA sequence: TGTGCCAGCAGCAAAGAGGAGGACCGTCGCGGGGCTAACTATGGCTACACCTTC.

In this sample, this clone turned up once. The V call is TRBV9, the J call TRBJ2-2; 7 positions agree with TRBD1. V lost 0 bases, J lost 7 bases, and 6 bases stayed unmatched. Germline CDR1 is SGDLS and CDR2 is YYNGEE. The CDR3 loop spans 15 amino acids. In DNA form, the CDR3 reads TGTGCCAGCAGCGTAGCTCAGGGGGATGGCGGGGAGCTGTTTTTT. Translation: CASSVAQGDGGELFF.

The V call is TRBV9, the J call TRBJ2-3, with 11 bases aligning to TRBD1. This CDR3 comprises 18 residues. The germline CDR1 and CDR2 sequences are SGDLS and YYNGEE. J was trimmed by 4 bases and V by 4 bases; bases with no gene match: 14. The CDR3 sequence: CASSHGGKGGQGADTQYF. The CDR3 region has the DNA TGTGCCAGCAGCCATGGAGGGAAAGGGGGACAGGGGGCAGATACGCAGTATTTT.

The V gene is TRBV7-9, the J gene TRBJ1-2; 7 nucleotides match TRBD1. This CDR3 is built from 14 residues. The germline V gene has CDR1 SEHNR and CDR2 FQNEAQ (reference sequence). Trimming at V came to 1 base and at J to 6 bases, leaving 5 bases not matched to a gene. The CDR3 DNA follows: TGTGCCAGCAGCTTAGACAGGGGATGGAATGGCTACACCTTC. It encodes CASSLDRGWNGYTF.

The V gene is TRBV5-3, the J gene TRBJ1-2; D is uncertain. TRBV5-3 carries the ORF label, with uncertain function. This CDR3 contains 13 residues. V lost 0 bases and J lost 4, with 7 bases in between. The CDR3 DNA follows: TGTGCCAGAAGCTTGGGCGAAACCTATGGCTACACCTTC. Translated: CARSLGETYGYTF.

The CDR3 is CASSLRTSGGETQYF. For the CDR3, the DNA is TGTGCCAGCTCGTTAAGGACTAGCGGGGGGGAGACCCAGTACTTC. V usage is TRBV2 and J usage is TRBJ2-5; 14 bases align to TRBD2. The V segment lost 8 bases and the J segment 5 bases; nucleotides outside the gene matches: 7. This CDR3 has 15 amino acids. Germline V lookup: CDR1 SNHLY, CDR2 FYNNEI.

The J gene is TRBJ2-7, the V gene TRBV9; D is uncertain. The CDR3 is made up of 15 amino acids. Germline CDR1 reads SGDLS; CDR2 reads YYNGEE. V lost 0 bases, J lost 0 bases, and 10 bases lay in between. CDR3 region: CASSVGGPNSYEQYF. CDR3 nucleotides: TGTGCCAGCAGCGTAGGAGGCCCAAACTCCTACGAGCAGTACTTC.

The rearrangement links TRBV12-5 to TRBJ2-7; TRBD1 is a possible D gene (6 bases). CDR1 and CDR2 (germline): LGHNT, FRNRAP. This CDR3 region has 17 residues. V shed 0 bases and J shed 1 base, with 16 bases lying between them. CDR3 residues: CASGLVVVGDISYEQYF. DNA of the CDR3: TGTGCTAGTGGTTTGGTAGTGGTGGGGGACATTTCCTACGAGCAGTACTTC.

The genes are TRBV27 and TRBJ2-1; D is unclear. Per germline, CDR1 MNHEY and CDR2 SMNVEV (reference sequence). The CDR3 contains 16 residues. V was clipped by 6 bases and J by 0 bases, with 15 bases between them. The DNA of the CDR3 is TGTGCCAGCAGCACGCGAAGAGCGAGCTCCTACAATGAGCAGTTCTTC. As protein: CASSTRRASSYNEQFF.

This rearrangement joins TRBV24-1 to TRBJ2-7, with 7 bases lining up with TRBD1. The V gene's germline CDR1 is KGHDR and CDR2 SFDVKD. Trimming cost V 5 bases and J 1 base; bases outside gene matches: 7. The CDR3 contains 15 residues. This CDR3 reads CATSGAETGSYEQYF. CDR3 bases: TGTGCCACCAGTGGTGCCGAGACAGGGTCCTACGAGCAGTACTTC.

V gene TRBV20-1 combines with J gene TRBJ1-1; D call uncertain. Germline V CDR1 and CDR2: DFQATT, SNEGSKA (reference sequence). This CDR3 has 12 amino acids. Trimming left V 3 bases short and J 1 base short, with 6 bases between. CDR3 bases: TGCAGTGCTAGTAACGGGAACACTGAAGCTTTCTTT. Translation gives CSASNGNTEAFF.

This chain joins TRBV2 and TRBJ2-2; D may be TRBD1 (6 bases). CDR3 length: 16 amino acids. Germline V gene lookup returns CDR1 SNHLY and CDR2 FYNNEI. Trimming left V 1 base short and J 0 bases short, with 9 bases between. Written as DNA, the CDR3 is TGTGCCAGCAGTGAAGAGGGGGTAACGAACACCGGGGAGCTGTTTTTT. Its protein is CASSEEGVTNTGELFF.

The chain employs TRBV10-3 and TRBJ2-2; D is uncertain. This CDR3 contains 13 residues. Trimming took off 3 bases at V and 6 bases at J, with 8 bases between the two ends. Germline loops: CDR1 ENHRY, CDR2 SYGVKD. CDR3 in amino acids: CAISDLVSGELFF. CDR3 sequence (DNA): TGTGCCATCAGTGACCTAGTATCCGGGGAGCTGTTTTTT.

This chain uses TRBV7-8 with TRBJ2-2, with D perhaps TRBD1 (6 bases). This CDR3 has 16 residues. CDR1 is SGHVS, CDR2 FQNEAQ, per germline. Deletions cut 2 bases from V and 7 bases from J, with 17 bases between. CDR3 residues: CASSLRGRGNGGELFF. The CDR3 bases are TGTGCCAGCAGCTTAAGAGGCAGGGGTAATGGCGGGGAGCTGTTTTTT.

The chain employs TRBV24-1 and TRBJ2-2; D perhaps matches TRBD1 (5 bases). The germline V gene encodes CDR1 KGHDR and CDR2 SFDVKD. The length of the CDR3 is 15 residues. Trimming removed 0 bases from V and 4 bases from J, with 8 bases in between. DNA of the CDR3: TGTGCCACCAGTGATTTGGCAGGGCGCACCGGGGAGCTGTTTTTT. Amino acids: CATSDLAGRTGELFF.

The CDR3 DNA reads TGTGCCAGCAGTCGGGACGGACTAGGAGCTTTCTTT. Residues: CASSRDGLGAFF. The chain uses TRBV6-2 or TRBV6-3 and TRBJ1-1; possibly TRBD1 for D (5 bases). The V gene lost 5 bases and the J gene lost 10 bases, with 14 bases spanning the gap. The CDR3 extends over 12 amino acids. Germline CDR1 is MNHEY and CDR2 is SVGEGT.

The chain is built from TRBV30 and TRBJ2-7; D unclear. There are 15 residues in the CDR3. Germline V lookup: CDR1 GTSNPN, CDR2 SVGIG (reference sequence). Trimming removed 2 bases from V and 0 bases from J, with 14 bases in between. The CDR3 spells CAWSTLRSFSYEQYF. For the CDR3, the DNA is TGTGCCTGGAGTACTCTACGGAGCTTCTCCTACGAGCAGTACTTC.

This clone has only a few counts. V usage is TRBV10-3 and J usage is TRBJ2-3; 9 bases align to TRBD2. The CDR3 has 16 residues. Germline CDR1 is ENHRY and CDR2 is SYGVKD. J gave up 1 base and V 4 bases, and 6 bases lay outside the gene matches. CDR3 sequence (DNA): TGTGCCATCAGTGGGGCTAGCGGGGTTGGCACAGATACGCAGTATTTT. Its translation: CAISGASGVGTDTQYF.

This rearrangement joins TRBV5-4 to TRBJ2-2; 7 bases match TRBD2. From germline, CDR1 is SGHNT and CDR2 YYREEE (reference sequence). The ends lost 4 bases at V and 2 bases at J; junction bases unmatched: 5. The CDR3 runs to 15 residues. The CDR3 coding sequence is TGTGCCAGCAGCAAAAGCGGGGTTAACACCGGGGAGCTGTTTTTT. Translated, it gives CASSKSGVNTGELFF.